The 15 T cell receptor beta chains in this list originate from one sample, sequenced in a study of blood T cell repertoires in COVID-19. The repertoire was sequenced with immunoSEQ multiplex PCR; TCRdb's copy has only in-frame clones and lacks some. Found here are over 200,000 clones, around 83% of them singletons; the top ten hold roughly 8.7%. The material sequenced was peripheral blood. All receptors derive from a middle-aged man with active or convalescent COVID-19.

The chain carries TRBV14 and TRBJ1-1; D is unresolved. The CDR3 is 12 residues long. CDR1 is SGHDN, CDR2 FVKESK, per germline. Trimming removed 4 bases at V and 5 bases at J, with 8 bases between. In DNA, the CDR3 is TGTGCCAGCAGCCCTACAGTGACTGAAGCTTTCTTT. Its translation: CASSPTVTEAFF.

At least ten counts were recorded for this clone. The chain has TRBV11-3 and TRBJ2-7; maybe TRBD1 (6 bases). V gave up 0 bases and J gave up 5 bases, with 17 bases separating them. The CDR3 runs to 16 residues. Germline lookup yields CDR1 SGHNT and CDR2 YENEEA. The CDR3 DNA is TGTGCCAGCAGCTTAGATTTCGGGGCAGGGGCTAACGAGCAGTACTTC. This translates into CASSLDFGAGANEQYF.

The chain uses TRBV7-9 and TRBJ2-1; D perhaps matches TRBD1 (6 bases). V was trimmed by 5 bases and J by 6 bases, leaving 11 bases between them. The CDR3 sequence is 13 residues long. Germline V lookup: CDR1 SEHNR, CDR2 FQNEAQ (reference sequence). CDR3 nucleotides: TGTGCCAGCAGCCCTCTGGACAGCAATGAGCAGTTCTTC. This sequence encodes CASSPLDSNEQFF.

The V and J genes are TRBV2 and TRBJ2-7; 8 bases match TRBD1. The CDR3 covers 14 residues. The germline V gene has CDR1 SNHLY and CDR2 FYNNEI. Germline trimming cut 6 bases from V and 2 bases from J; bases unmatched to any gene: 6. This chain's CDR3 is CASSAGQVPYEQYF. CDR3 nucleotides: TGTGCCAGCAGCGCGGGACAGGTACCCTACGAGCAGTACTTC.

The chain couples TRBV5-1 to TRBJ2-5, with D possibly matching TRBD1 (5 bases). CDR3 size: 12 residues. Trimming stripped 5 bases from V and 7 bases from J, with 12 bases between. CDR1 is SGHRS, CDR2 YFSETQ, per germline. This chain's CDR3 is CASREPQGTQYF. The DNA for the CDR3 is TGCGCCAGCAGGGAGCCCCAGGGGACCCAGTACTTC.

J is TRBJ1-5 and V is TRBV2; D perhaps matches TRBD1 (5 bases). Trimming took 6 bases from V and 2 from J, leaving 11 bases between them. The CDR3 has 14 residues. Germline V gives CDR1 SNHLY, CDR2 FYNNEI. CDR3 region: CASSPTGGNQPQHF. CDR3 coding DNA: TGTGCCAGCAGCCCGACGGGGGGCAATCAGCCCCAGCATTTT.

The chain recombines TRBV5-6 with TRBJ1-1; D is perhaps TRBD1 (6 bases). Trimming took off 4 bases at V and 1 base at J, with 14 bases between the two ends. CDR1 and CDR2 from the germline V gene are SGHDT and YYEEEE. CDR3 length: 15 residues. CDR3 sequence: CASSPISTGNTEAFF. DNA of the CDR3: TGTGCCAGCAGCCCAATCTCGACAGGGAACACTGAAGCTTTCTTT. The full variable domain, rest sourced from reference TRBV5-6 and TRBJ1-1, is DAGVTQSPTHLIKTRGQQVTLRCSPKSGHDTVSWYQQALGQGPQFIFQYYEEEERQRGNFPDRFSGHQFPNYSSELNVNALLLGDSALYLCASSPISTGNTEAFFGQGTRLTVV.

The chain recombines TRBV7-6 with TRBJ2-5; 10 bases agree with TRBD2. Trimming took 1 base from V and 5 from J; bases not matched to a gene: 7. Germline values: CDR1 SGHVS, CDR2 FNYEAQ. This CDR3 has 16 residues. CDR3 coding DNA: TGTGCCAGCAGCTTAGTTGCTAGCGGGGGTTGGGAGACCCAGTACTTC. This sequence encodes CASSLVASGGWETQYF. The full variable domain, its missing parts supplied by reference TRBV7-6 and TRBJ2-5, is GAGVSQSPRYKVTKRGQDVALRCDPISGHVSLYWYRQALGQGPEFLTYFNYEAQQDKSGLPNDRFSAERPEGSISTLTIQRTEQRDSAMYRCASSLVASGGWETQYFGPGTRLLVL.

The chain combines TRBV4-3 with TRBJ2-5; 7 bases agree with TRBD1. The CDR3 has 15 residues. Trimming cost V 4 bases and J 1 base; bases outside gene matches: 6. CDR1 and CDR2 (germline): LGHNA, YSLEER. CDR3 sequence (DNA): TGCGCCAGCAGCCCCCGACAGGGCCCCCAAGAGACCCAGTACTTC. Translating gives CASSPRQGPQETQYF.

The J gene is TRBJ2-5, the V gene TRBV7-9; perhaps TRBD1 as D (7 bases). The V and J ends lost 4 bases and 5 bases respectively, with 14 bases between them. This CDR3 contains 14 residues. Germline CDR1 SEHNR, CDR2 FQNEAQ (reference sequence). The DNA for the CDR3 is TGTGCCAGCAGCTCAGGGGGGCCTGGGGAGACCCAGTACTTC. It yields the protein CASSSGGPGETQYF.

In DNA, the CDR3 is TGTGCCAGTAGTAACCCAGGAGACAGGGGGCCGAGGCAGCCCCAGCATTTT. Its protein is CASSNPGDRGPRQPQHF. The V call is TRBV19, the J call TRBJ1-5; 10 nucleotides agree with TRBD1. Germline V gene sequence: CDR1 LNHDA, CDR2 SQIVND (reference sequence). This CDR3 spans 17 amino acids. V was pared by 4 bases and J by 7 bases, with 13 bases of the junction left unmatched.

The chain has TRBV6-5 and TRBJ2-7; D gene uncertain. Trimming took 4 bases from V and 2 from J, leaving 15 bases between them. The CDR3 spans 15 residues. From germline, CDR1 is MNHEY and CDR2 SVGAGI. Here the CDR3 DNA reads TGTGCCAGCAGTTCTACGATCTCTCTTGCCTACGAGCAGTACTTC. Translated, it gives CASSSTISLAYEQYF.

The rearrangement uses TRBV7-2 and TRBJ2-3, with unresolved D. CDR3 length: 14 residues. From germline, CDR1 is SGHTA and CDR2 FQGNSA. The ends were cut back, 1 base at V and 6 bases at J, with 11 bases in the middle. The CDR3 nucleotides are TGTGCCAGCAGCTTAGTTGTGGGCAAGGATACGCAGTATTTT. As protein: CASSLVVGKDTQYF.

The J gene is TRBJ2-7, the V gene TRBV30; D is unresolved. Germline-derived CDR1 and CDR2 are GTSNPN and SVGIG (reference sequence). V lost 0 bases and J lost 2, with 5 bases in between. The CDR3 is 12 residues long. CDR3 coding DNA: TGTGCCTGGAGTGTACTTCCCTACGAGCAGTACTTC. It encodes CAWSVLPYEQYF.

The chain has TRBV7-3 and TRBJ2-1, with D perhaps matching TRBD1 (6 bases). This CDR3 is 13 amino acids long. Germline CDR1 SGHTA, CDR2 FQGTGA. V lost 5 bases and J lost 9, with 14 bases in between. This chain's CDR3 is CASSQGPGSEQFF. The CDR3 region has the DNA TGTGCCAGCAGCCAGGGGCCGGGAAGTGAGCAGTTCTTC. Combining the CDR3 with reference TRBV7-3 and TRBJ2-1 gives the whole variable domain GAGVSQTPSNKVTEKGKYVELRCDPISGHTALYWYRQSLGQGPEFLIYFQGTGAADDSGLPNDRFFAVRPEGSVSTLKIQRTERGDSAVYLCASSQGPGSEQFFGPGTRLTVL.